Given below is one T cell receptor (beta chain) in context. The data derive from a study of blood T cell repertoires in COVID-19. Sequencing was performed with immunoSEQ multiplex PCR; in TCRdb, only in-frame clones are kept and a portion is missing. The sample lists 200,000 to 250,000 clones; roughly 80% were seen once. The CDR3 totals 14 residues. The germline gives CDR1 MNHEY, CDR2 SMNVEV (reference sequence). With V trimmed by 2 bases and J by 6 bases, 5 bases remained unmatched. The chain carries TRBV27 and TRBJ2-7; 9 nucleotides agree with TRBD2. This TCR was sampled from a woman aged 40-49 years with acute COVID-19. The source material was PBMCs or T cells enriched from blood (not recorded which). The CDR3: CASSLVAGAGEQYF. CDR3 sequence (DNA): TGTGCCAGCAGTTTAGTAGCGGGAGCTGGCGAGCAGTACTTC.